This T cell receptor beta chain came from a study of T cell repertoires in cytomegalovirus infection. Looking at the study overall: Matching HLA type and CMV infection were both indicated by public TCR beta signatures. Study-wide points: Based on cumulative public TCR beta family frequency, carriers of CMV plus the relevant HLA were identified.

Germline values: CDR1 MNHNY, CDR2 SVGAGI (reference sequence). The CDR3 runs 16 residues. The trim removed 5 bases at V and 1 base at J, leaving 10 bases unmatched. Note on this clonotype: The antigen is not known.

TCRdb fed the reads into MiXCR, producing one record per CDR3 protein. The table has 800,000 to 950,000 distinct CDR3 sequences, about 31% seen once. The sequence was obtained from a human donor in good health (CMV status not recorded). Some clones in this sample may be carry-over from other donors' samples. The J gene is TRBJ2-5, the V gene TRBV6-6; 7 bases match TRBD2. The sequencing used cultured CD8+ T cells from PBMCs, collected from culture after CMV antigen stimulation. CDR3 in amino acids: CASSELAGVPQETQYF. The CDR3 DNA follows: TGTGCCAGCAGTGAGCTCGCGGGAGTACCCCAAGAGACCCAGTACTTC.